A selection of T cell receptor beta chains follows, all from one sample in a study of cytomegalovirus exposure and HLA in healthy donors. The method was immunoSEQ multiplex PCR; TCRdb's version includes in-frame clones alone and lacks a portion of them. The data contain some 120,000 clones, around three quarters of them singletons. Sequenced input: PBMCs. These receptor sequences come from a man between 35 and 55 years old in good health and CMV-seronegative. The CDR3 runs from the conserved cysteine through the conserved F or W. D genes are given only for firm matches. Part of the rows lack a size; the others show once, few, many or a class for expanded clones.

TRBJ2-5	TRBV5-1	.	.	TGCGCCAGCAGCGATCTTGAGGAGGCCGGGGAGACCCAGTACTTC	CASSDLEEAGETQYF
TRBJ1-2	TRBV6-4	.	.	TGTGCCACCAGTCCCCTTGAGGGTGGCGGCTATGGCTACACCTTC	CATSPLEGGGYGYTF
TRBJ1-1	TRBV9	.	.	TGTGCCAGCAGCGTAGATGGGTTCGGGGACACTGAAGCTTTCTTT	CASSVDGFGDTEAFF
TRBJ2-1	TRBV7-8	TRBD2	.	TGTGCCAGCAGCATTAGACGGGGGGTCTCCTACAATGAGCAGTTCTTC	CASSIRRGVSYNEQFF
TRBJ2-3	TRBV7-2	.	.	TGTGCCAGCAGCTTAGCGGGGGGGCCAGTAGATACGCAGTATTTT	CASSLAGGPVDTQYF
TRBJ2-3	TRBV7-3	TRBD2	once	TGTGCCAGCAGCTTGGGAGGGCCGGTAGATACGCAGTATTTT	CASSLGGPVDTQYF
TRBJ2-4	TRBV21-1	.	.	TGTGCCAGCAGCATGAGATTTTTAGCCAAAAACATTCAGTACTTC	CASSMRFLAKNIQYF
TRBJ2-1	TRBV29-1	.	.	TGCAGCGTTTCAAGGACTTGGAGCTCCTACAATGAGCAGTTCTTC	CSVSRTWSSYNEQFF
TRBJ1-3	TRBV2	TRBD1	.	TGTGCCAGCAGACCAGGGGGCTCCAGCTCTGGAAACACCATATATTTT	CASRPGGSSSGNTIYF
TRBJ1-1	TRBV21-1	.	.	TGTGCCAGCAGCAAAGATCCTTTGCGAAGGGGAAACACTGAAGCTTTCTTT	CASSKDPLRRGNTEAFF
TRBJ2-7	TRBV29-1	.	.	TGCAGCGTTGAGGGGGACAACTCCTACGAGCAGTACTTC	CSVEGDNSYEQYF
TRBJ2-7	TRBV28	.	.	TGTGCCAGCACCCCGGGGGGCAATTACGAGCAGTACTTC	CASTPGGNYEQYF
TRBJ1-4	TRBV10-2	TRBD1	few	TGCGCCAGCAGTACAGGGGGCCGGGAAAAACTGTTTTTT	CASSTGGREKLFF
TRBJ2-3	TRBV5-1	.	.	TGCACCAGCAGCTGGGGCTTCGAAGGGACAGATACGCAGTATTTT	CTSSWGFEGTDTQYF
TRBJ1-1	TRBV19	.	few	TGTGCCAGTACCCTGGGGGCGAGGACTGAAGCTTTCTTT	CASTLGARTEAFF
TRBJ2-4	TRBV7-9	.	.	TGTGCCAGCAGCCCCCCCGGGGACATTCAGTACTTC	CASSPPGDIQYF
TRBJ2-3	TRBV5-8	.	.	TGTGCCAGCAGCTTGGCTAGCACAGATACGCAGTATTTT	CASSLASTDTQYF
TRBJ1-5	TRBV2	.	.	TGTGCCAGCAGTGATCAAGGGGTGCAGCATTTT	CASSDQGVQHF
TRBJ1-5	TRBV6-1	.	few	TGTGCCAGCAGTGAGGGAGGGGTACGGGGTCAGCCCCAGCATTTT	CASSEGGVRGQPQHF
TRBJ1-2	TRBV6-1	.	.	TGTGCCAGCAGCCTCGAAGGTGGCGGGAACTATGGCTACACCTTC	CASSLEGGGNYGYTF
TRBJ1-1	TRBV5-6	.	.	TGTGCCAGCAGCTTGGCTGGGGGGTCATTGTTTGAAGCTTTCTTT	CASSLAGGSLFEAFF
TRBJ2-3	TRBV19	TRBD2	few	TGTGCCAGTAGTATCGTAGCGGGGGGACAGAATACGCAGTATTTT	CASSIVAGGQNTQYF
TRBJ2-5	TRBV19	.	once	TGTGCCAGTAGTAACCGGACAGACTACCAAGAGACCCAGTACTTC	CASSNRTDYQETQYF
TRBJ2-3	TRBV10-3	TRBD2	.	TGTGCCATCAACAACCGAGGACCTAGCGGGGGGGCGGCTACGCAGTATTTT	CAINNRGPSGGAATQYF
TRBJ2-7	TRBV7-7	TRBD1	once	TGTGCCAGCAGCTTAACAGGGGGCTACGAGCAGTACTTC	CASSLTGGYEQYF
TRBJ2-5	TRBV9	TRBD2	.	TGTGCCAGCAGCGTAGGGGCTAGCGGGGGGCAAGAGACCCAGTACTTC	CASSVGASGGQETQYF
TRBJ2-7	TRBV7-9	.	.	TGTGCCAGCAGCTTATCTGCCGGTGAGCAGTACTTC	CASSLSAGEQYF
TRBJ2-5	TRBV6-5	TRBD1	.	TGTGCCAGCAGTTCGGGGTCAGGGGGCGATGAGACCCAGTACTTC	CASSSGSGGDETQYF
TRBJ1-5	TRBV28	.	.	TGTGCCAGCAGTTTTAGTAGAGATCAGCCCCAGCATTTT	CASSFSRDQPQHF
TRBJ1-1	TRBV6-5	.	.	TGTGCCAGCAGTCGGGGGGCGGAGAACACTGAAGCTTTCTTT	CASSRGAENTEAFF
TRBJ2-5	TRBV15	TRBD2	.	TGTGCCACCAGCAAGGGGGCTAGCGGGAGCTTGTCGGTGTACCAAGAGACCCAGTACTTC	CATSKGASGSLSVYQETQYF
TRBJ2-5	TRBV7-2	TRBD1	.	TGTGCCAGCAGCATGACAGGGTCGGTGACCCAGTACTTC	CASSMTGSVTQYF
TRBJ2-7	TRBV11-2	TRBD2	.	TGTGCCAGCAGGACGACTGGGGGGGTTGAGCAGTACTTC	CASRTTGGVEQYF
TRBJ2-1	TRBV4-2	TRBD2	.	TGTGCCAGCAGCCAAGGGGGGACTAGCGGGGTGGAAGAGCAGTTCTTC	CASSQGGTSGVEEQFF
TRBJ1-6	TRBV15	.	.	TGTGCCACCAGCAGAGGGGGGCTGATTAATTCACCCCTCCACTTT	CATSRGGLINSPLHF
TRBJ2-1	TRBV5-6	.	.	TGTGCCAGCAGCTTACCTGAGGCAAATTACAATGAGCAGTTCTTC	CASSLPEANYNEQFF
TRBJ2-5	TRBV28	TRBD2	few	TGTGCCAGCAGTCAGCGGGGCATCCAAGAGACCCAGTACTTC	CASSQRGIQETQYF
TRBJ1-2	TRBV10-3	.	.	TGTGCCATCAGTGAGACCGGACAGTATGGCTACACCTTC	CAISETGQYGYTF
TRBJ2-5	TRBV29-1	.	.	TGCAGCGTTGCTGAACTGGGCCCGGAGACCCAGTACTTC	CSVAELGPETQYF
TRBJ1-2	TRBV2	TRBD1	.	TGTGCCAGCAGTGATTCAGGGGGCGACTATGGCTACACCTTC	CASSDSGGDYGYTF
TRBJ2-1	TRBV5-8	.	.	TGTGCCAGCAGCCGGGGGGCCTCGGTGTACAATGAGCAGTTCTTC	CASSRGASVYNEQFF
TRBJ2-5	TRBV4-1	.	.	TGCGCCAGCAGCCAAGCAGGGGATAGGGAGACCCAGTACTTC	CASSQAGDRETQYF
TRBJ2-5	TRBV7-6	TRBD1	.	TGTGCCAGCAGCTTCGGGACAGGGGCTCAGACCCAGTACTTC	CASSFGTGAQTQYF
TRBJ1-4	TRBV6-5	TRBD1	.	TGTGCCAGCAGCGGGGTCGGGACAGCCAGAGAAAAACTGTTTTTT	CASSGVGTAREKLFF
TRBJ2-1	TRBV6-5	TRBD1	.	TGTGCCAGCAGGGAACAGGGGGCGCTGGGTAATGAGCAGTTCTTC	CASREQGALGNEQFF
TRBJ1-4	TRBV30	.	.	TGTGCCTGGAGCGGGGATGAAAAACTGTTTTTT	CAWSGDEKLFF